This T cell receptor (beta chain) was identified in a study of cytomegalovirus exposure and HLA in healthy donors. Findings and limits, study-wide: Indistinguishable V segments, including TRBV6-2 and TRBV6-3, were excluded.

With regard to this clone: As yet, its antigen is unknown.

In the PCR, 60 Vbeta and 13 Jbeta primers were used. Sequencing used immunoSEQ multiplex PCR; TCRdb keeps in-frame clones, though not all of them. In the table there are 95,000 or so clones, around 81% of which are singletons. Germline V gene lookup returns CDR1 SGHTA and CDR2 FQGNSA. The CDR3 spans 18 residues. J was trimmed by 8 bases and V by 0 bases; bases with no gene match: 13. V gene TRBV7-2 combines with J gene TRBJ1-6, with 7 bases lining up with TRBD1. The receptor was isolated from a woman aged 70-85 years in good health and CMV-seropositive. What was sequenced was PBMCs. The CDR3 is CASSLAMTGSSNHSPLHF. The CDR3 bases are TGTGCCAGCAGCTTAGCGATGACAGGGAGTTCTAATCATTCACCCCTCCACTTT.